This TCR beta chain is from a study of early T cells in non-severe SARS-CoV-2 infection. Attachment of unique molecular identifiers was made to individual cDNA molecules. TCRdb re-called the 5' RACE reads with MiXCR, one entry per CDR3 protein. The repertoire holds around 57,000 distinct CDR3 sequences, with 6.2% as singletons. The germline V gene has CDR1 KGHSH and CDR2 LQKENI. V lost 3 bases to trimming and J lost 0 bases, with 9 bases between them. The CDR3 runs 14 residues. The sequence came from an adult who was a healthcare worker with PCR-confirmed SARS-CoV-2 infection or an uninfected control (not recorded which). This chain links TRBV18 with TRBJ2-7; tentative D call: TRBD1 (6 bases). Sequencing was carried out using whole blood. The CDR3 sequence: CASSPDRTSYEQYF. Written as DNA, the CDR3 is TGTGCCAGCTCACCTGACAGGACCTCCTACGAGCAGTACTTC.